The 18 T cell receptor beta chains presented below share a single source sample, sequenced in a study of T cell responses to AZD1222 COVID-19 vaccine. Profiling relied on immunoSEQ multiplex PCR, and the TCRdb table lists in-frame clones only, not all of them. This table has roughly 120,000 clones, 85% to 95% appearing once. Here the sequenced sample was peripheral blood, taken on day 0 of AZD1222 vaccination. The receptor source for this set is an adult in good health.

This chain links TRBV6-5 with TRBJ1-2, with TRBD1 identical over 8 bases. This CDR3 region has 14 residues. CDR1 and CDR2 (germline): MNHEY, SVGAGI. V lost 7 bases, J lost 6 bases, and 10 bases stayed unmatched. CDR3 DNA: TGTGCCAGCACCGTCCCAGGGGGCAGTAATGGCTACACCTTC. Translation: CASTVPGGSNGYTF.

V and J are TRBV5-4 and TRBJ2-7, with 13 bases aligning to TRBD2. CDR1 and CDR2 (germline): SGHNT, YYREEE (reference sequence). This CDR3 is 15 amino acids long. Trimming cost V 4 bases and J 0 bases; bases outside gene matches: 1. CDR3 region: CASSRTSGSSYEQYF. CDR3 bases: TGTGCCAGCAGCCGGACTAGCGGGAGCTCCTACGAGCAGTACTTC.

This clone was observed a single time. This chain joins TRBV12-3 or TRBV12-4 and TRBJ1-4; a possible D gene is TRBD1 (5 bases). The V end lost 7 bases, the J end lost 7 bases, and 13 bases lay between the germline ends. This CDR3 contains 13 residues. CDR3 residues: CASKEGYGEKLFF. The CDR3 DNA sequence: TGTGCCAGCAAGGAGGGGTACGGTGAAAAACTGTTTTTT.

The chain combines TRBV19 with TRBJ1-3; 10 nucleotides match TRBD1. With 5 bases clipped from V and 0 bases from J, the junction kept 4 bases outside the gene matches. Germline values: CDR1 LNHDA, CDR2 SQIVND (reference sequence). CDR3 size: 16 residues. The CDR3 spells CASSARQGASGNTIYF. The CDR3 DNA reads as TGTGCCAGTAGTGCACGACAGGGGGCCTCTGGAAACACCATATATTTT. The variable domain in full, completed from reference TRBV19 and TRBJ1-3, reads DGGITQSPKYLFRKEGQNVTLSCEQNLNHDAMYWYRQDPGQGLRLIYYSQIVNDFQKGDIAEGYSVSREKKESFPLTVTSAQKNPTAFYLCASSARQGASGNTIYFGEGSWLTVV.

The rearrangement joins TRBV7-9 to TRBJ2-1; D is unclear. Trimming took 7 bases from V and 15 from J, leaving 19 bases between them. Germline V CDR1 and CDR2: SEHNR, FQNEAQ (reference sequence). This CDR3 spans 12 amino acids. In nucleotides, the CDR3 is TGTGCCAGCACCCAGGACGTTCCCTTTCCGTTCTTC. Protein product: CASTQDVPFPFF. Filled out from reference TRBV7-9 and TRBJ2-1, the complete variable domain reads DTGVSQNPRHKITKRGQNVTFRCDPISEHNRLYWYRQTLGQGPEFLTYFQNEAQLEKSRLLSDRFSAERPKGSFSTLEIQRTEQGDSAMYLCASTQDVPFPFFGPGTRLTVL.

V and J are TRBV6-1 and TRBJ1-5; D possibly corresponds to TRBD1 (6 bases). Between the trimmed V and J ends, which lost 1 base and 12 bases, there was a span of 10 bases. CDR1 is MNHNS and CDR2 is SASEGT in the germline V gene. The CDR3 sequence is 12 residues long. DNA of the CDR3: TGTGCCAGCAGTGAAGTGGGGACACACCAGCATTTT. Its translation is CASSEVGTHQHF.

J is TRBJ1-5 and V is TRBV28; a weak D match, TRBD1 (5 bases). V lost 3 bases and J lost 6, with 12 bases in between. The CDR3 loop spans 14 amino acids. Germline-derived CDR1 and CDR2 are MDHEN and SYDVKM. DNA of the CDR3: TGTGCCAGCAGTTTCGACAGTCTCACTCAGCCCCAGCATTTT. This gives the protein CASSFDSLTQPQHF. Full variable domain (missing parts from reference TRBV28 and TRBJ1-5): DVKVTQSSRYLVKRTGEKVFLECVQDMDHENMFWYRQDPGLGLRLIYFSYDVKMKEKGDIPEGYSVSREKKERFSLILESASTNQTSMYLCASSFDSLTQPQHFGDGTRLSIL.

This chain joins TRBV19 and TRBJ1-2, with TRBD1 as a possible D gene (5 bases). Germline-derived CDR1 and CDR2 are LNHDA and SQIVND (reference sequence). Trimming pared 3 bases from V and 4 bases from J, leaving 12 bases between. CDR3 size: 14 residues. DNA of the CDR3: TGTGCCAGTAGTATTCAGGGATCAGTCTATGGCTACACCTTC. It yields the protein CASSIQGSVYGYTF.

The chain carries TRBV11-3 and TRBJ2-7, with 8 positions matching TRBD2. Germline V gene lookup returns CDR1 SGHNT and CDR2 YENEEA. This CDR3 comprises 15 residues. Trimming removed 1 base from V and 4 bases from J; junction bases left unmatched: 6. The CDR3 nucleotides read TGTGCCAGCAGCTTAGCGGGAGGGCCGGTGTACGAGCAGTACTTC. The encoded protein is CASSLAGGPVYEQYF.

The chain uses TRBV7-6 and TRBJ2-1; D may match TRBD1 or TRBD2 (5 bases each). Germline V gene sequence: CDR1 SGHVS, CDR2 FNYEAQ. V dropped 5 bases and J dropped 7 bases, with 18 bases sitting between them. This CDR3 is 15 amino acids long. In nucleotides, the CDR3 is TGTGCCAGCAGCCTGGGACCCGGCCCCAGGAATGAGCAGTTCTTC. Translating it yields CASSLGPGPRNEQFF.

CDR3 sequence: CASSAATIGEQYF. The DNA for the CDR3 is TGTGCCAGTAGTGCCGCAACAATAGGTGAGCAGTACTTC. The gene calls are TRBV19 and TRBJ2-7; D is unresolved. V lost 5 bases and J lost 7, with 15 bases in between. The CDR3 is 13 residues long. CDR1 LNHDA and CDR2 SQIVND come from the germline V gene (reference sequence).

V gene TRBV6-4 combines with J gene TRBJ2-2; tentative D call: TRBD2 (5 bases). CDR1 and CDR2 from the germline V gene are MRHNA and SNTAGT. This CDR3 comprises 16 residues. V was trimmed by 6 bases and J by 7 bases, leaving 21 bases between them. The CDR3: CASSPGRSDQIGELFF. The CDR3 coding sequence is TGTGCCAGCAGCCCGGGAAGATCGGATCAGATCGGGGAGCTGTTTTTT.

The rearrangement joins TRBV2 to TRBJ1-1; TRBD1 is a possible D gene (5 bases). The V gene lost 7 bases and the J gene lost 0 bases, with 9 bases spanning the gap. CDR1 SNHLY and CDR2 FYNNEI come from the germline V gene. The CDR3 covers 13 residues. CDR3 nucleotides: TGTGCCAGCATCAGGGTAATGAACACTGAAGCTTTCTTT. Amino acid sequence: CASIRVMNTEAFF.

V and J are TRBV27 and TRBJ1-2; 9 bases agree with TRBD1. This CDR3 region has 13 residues. V shed 6 bases and J 7 bases; nucleotides not matched to a gene: 6. CDR1 is MNHEY, CDR2 SMNVEV, per germline (reference sequence). CDR3 bases: TGTGCCAGCAGGGGGACAGGGACTCGTGGCTACACCTTC. This codes for CASRGTGTRGYTF.

The V and J genes are TRBV28 and TRBJ1-6; D not certain. The CDR3 is 15 residues long. Trimming left V 3 bases short and J 7 bases short, with 13 bases between. The germline gives CDR1 MDHEN, CDR2 SYDVKM. CDR3 in amino acids: CASSLVGGLNSPLHF. For the CDR3, the DNA is TGTGCCAGCAGTTTGGTAGGCGGTCTCAATTCACCCCTCCACTTT.

This clone has a single count. This chain uses TRBV25-1 with TRBJ1-1; 7 bases agree with TRBD1. Germline CDR1 is MGHDK and CDR2 is SYGVNS. The CDR3 is made up of 13 amino acids. V was pared by 8 bases and J by 1 base, with 4 bases of the junction left unmatched. The CDR3 sequence is CASARTGNTEAFF. For the CDR3, the DNA is TGTGCCAGCGCTCGGACAGGGAACACTGAAGCTTTCTTT.

The DNA for the CDR3 is TGTGCCAGCAGCGCCTTCGGGACTAGCGGGAAATATGAGCAGTTCTTC. Protein: CASSAFGTSGKYEQFF. This chain uses TRBV9 with TRBJ2-1, with 13 bases that match TRBD2. With 3 bases clipped from V and 8 bases from J, the junction kept 8 bases outside the gene matches. Germline V lookup: CDR1 SGDLS, CDR2 YYNGEE. The CDR3 covers 16 residues. The entire variable domain, with the rest obtained from reference TRBV9 and TRBJ2-1, is as follows: DSGVTQTPKHLITATGQRVTLRCSPRSGDLSVYWYQQSLDQGLQFLIQYYNGEERAKGNILERFSAQQFPDLHSELNLSSLELGDSALYFCASSAFGTSGKYEQFFGPGTRLTVL.

The genes are TRBV7-9 and TRBJ2-7; 9 bases are a match to TRBD1. With 5 bases clipped from V and 3 bases from J, the junction kept 11 bases outside the gene matches. Per germline, CDR1 SEHNR and CDR2 FQNEAQ (reference sequence). There are 16 residues in the CDR3. The CDR3, as DNA: TGTGCCAGCAGCCCTGAGGGACAGGGAGTTCGCTACGAGCAGTACTTC. This codes for CASSPEGQGVRYEQYF.